This T cell receptor beta chain was captured in a study of Ad26.COV2.S vaccination and SARS-CoV-2 variants listed by TCRdb under 2021. Describing the broader study: Donors in the vaccine arm were drawn from COV1001, a phase I-IIa trial of Ad26.COV2.S in healthy adults that was multicentre, randomized, double-blind and placebo-controlled. Ad26.COV2.S was given intramuscularly at 5x10^10 or 1x10^11 viral particles, as a single shot or as two shots 56 days apart. TCRbeta repertoire sequencing was used to assess the specificity and breadth of SARS-CoV-2-reactive T cell receptors after Ad26.COV2.S vaccination. A total of roughly 30 samples were included in the TCR-sequenced set, comprising about 20 Ad26.COV2.S vaccine recipients, 5 placebo recipients and 8 SARS-CoV-2 convalescent individuals. Trial participants were randomized into five groups of five, in which low-dose or high-dose Ad26.COV2.S was given once or twice, or placebo was given on both occasions. Throughout the experiments and outcome assessment, investigators stayed blinded to trial group allocation.

The immunoSEQ Assay was the method used to sequence TCRbeta CDR3 regions. After extraction, genomic DNA underwent amplification by bias-controlled multiplex PCR, followed by high-throughput sequencing. Turning to the authors' computational methods: To quantify the absolute abundance of every unique TCRbeta CDR3 region, sequences were collapsed and filtered. T cell fraction was estimated by normalizing TCRbeta template counts to usable DNA, which was measured by amplifying reference genes present in all nucleated cells. Repertoire TCRs were annotated as SARS-CoV-2-specific when V gene, CDR3 amino acid sequence and J gene were exactly matched to a known reactive TCR set. The reference SARS-CoV-2 TCR set was derived from MIRA and filtered for enrichment in COVID-19-positive ImmuneCODE repertoires, a step that removed public or cross-reactive TCRs. Drawing on the MIRA antigens, annotated TCRs were analysed further at the level of specific ORF or position within ORF. Breadth was defined as annotated unique rearrangements over total unique productive rearrangements; depth was the summed frequency of those rearrangements. Two-sided Wilcoxon rank-sum tests were used to compare TCR breadth between groups. Held by TCRdb, this immuneACCESS table contains in-frame sequences only and omits some clones. Under half of the omission traces to an unresolved V gene where checked; the cause of the rest is unknown. Clone size and V and J calls were adopted from that table, with D and trimming inferred from the DNA. The sample includes hundreds of thousands of clones, with roughly nine tenths observed a single time. Roughly 1.5% of the sample goes to the ten largest clones.

The CDR3 sequence holds 14 residues, the cysteine and phenylalanine included. Only the CDR3 DNA is retained, 42 bases long and in frame from the first base. V loses 4 bases of germline sequence and J loses 0 bases, and the interval between the two ends is 9 bases. For CDR1 and CDR2, the germline V gene lists SGHRS and YFSETQ. In the paper's terms, the treatment or condition label means: over 15 received Ad26.COV2.S at low or high dose, single or two shots; roughly 5 received placebo; per-sample allocation not given. For vaccine and placebo recipients, repertoires were sequenced using samples collected on day 63 after the first injection. Between 29 July and 7 August 2020, Cohort 1b enrolled 20 to 30 adults aged 18-55 years at one site in Boston, USA. Ad26.COV2.S consisted of a replication-incompetent adenovirus type 26 vector by which a prefusion-stabilized SARS-CoV-2 spike protein from the original Wuhan strain was expressed.

This clone was seen a few times. Its specific antigen is unknown. The record has no base qualities; no much larger clone is one base away. The paper as a whole reports these results and caveats: Spike-specific TCR breadth was higher in Ad26.COV2.S recipients than in placebo recipients (P = 0.0014). After vaccination, substantial breadth of spike-specific CD8+ and CD4+ T cell responses was reported. Vaccine and placebo recipients had comparable non-spike TCR breadth, which fits with the vaccine containing only spike. The study lacked the statistical power to compare responses across vaccine doses or regimens. The authors noted that the TCR breadth and depth analyses may have underestimated total T cell responses.

This material consisted of peripheral blood, taken in a trial of Ad26.COV2.S vaccine versus placebo. Recombination connected TRBV5-1 to TRBJ2-3; there is no confident call for the D gene. This sequence was found in a person aged 18-65 years who received the Ad26.COV2.S COVID-19 vaccine or a placebo. Here the CDR3 is given as CASSRMGSTDTQYF. At the DNA level, the sequence is TGCGCCAGCAGCCGGATGGGTAGCACAGATACGCAGTATTTT.